A selection of T cell receptor beta chains follows, all from one sample in a study of T cell responses to AZD1222 COVID-19 vaccine. Measured with immunoSEQ multiplex PCR; TCRdb has only the in-frame clones, and not every one. The repertoire holds 200,000 or so clones, with about 87% as singletons. Specimen: peripheral blood, collected on day 0 of MenACWY control vaccination. All receptors derive from an adult in good health. The CDR3 runs from the conserved cysteine through the conserved F or W. The D gene is left open where the match is weak. Clone size is given for some rows only: seen once, a few or many times, or a class if the clone is expanded.

>TRBD1|-|TRBV7-2|TRBJ1-6
TGTGCCAGCAGCTTACCTGGACAGGGCCGGAATTCACCCCTCCACTTT
CASSLPGQGRNSPLHF
>-|once|TRBV7-2|TRBJ2-7
TGTGCCAGCAGCTTAGAAGTCTATGAGCAGTACTTC
CASSLEVYEQYF
>-|-|TRBV12-3/TRBV12-4|TRBJ2-2
TGTGCCAGCAGTTTTACACGAGGCGGGGAGCTGTTTTTT
CASSFTRGGELFF
>-|-|TRBV5-4|TRBJ1-5
TGTGCCAGCAGCTTTGGAGGGGCGCGGGGAAGTAATCAGCCCCAGCATTTT
CASSFGGARGSNQPQHF
>TRBD1|-|TRBV19|TRBJ2-7
TGTGCCATTCGCGAACAGGGGATGGTCGAGCAGTACTTC
CAIREQGMVEQYF
>-|once|TRBV7-8|TRBJ1-1
TGTGCCAGCAGCCCGCAGGGAATCGACACTGAAGCTTTCTTT
CASSPQGIDTEAFF
>TRBD1|-|TRBV28|TRBJ1-1
TGTGCCAGCACTCCGGCCCGACAGGGGGGTTTCTGGAACACTGAAGCTTTCTTT
CASTPARQGGFWNTEAFF
>TRBD2|-|TRBV5-5|TRBJ2-7
TGTGCCAGCAGCTTAGCGGGAGGGACCTACGAGCAGTACTTC
CASSLAGGTYEQYF
>-|-|TRBV28|TRBJ1-5
TGTGCCAGCTGGACGGGGGCTGGGCCCCAGCATTTT
CASWTGAGPQHF
>TRBD1|-|TRBV29-1|TRBJ2-5
TGCAGCGTGGGGACAGCCCAAGAGACCCAGTACTTC
CSVGTAQETQYF
>TRBD2|-|TRBV30|TRBJ2-5
TGTGCCTGGAGCGCACCGGGACTAGCGGAAGAGACCCAGTACTTC
CAWSAPGLAEETQYF
>-|-|TRBV9|TRBJ2-2
TGTGCCAGCGCGGGTCTCCTTAACACCGGGGAGCTGTTTTTT
CASAGLLNTGELFF
>TRBD1|-|TRBV3-1/TRBV3-2|TRBJ2-7
TGTGCCAGCAGCCCTACCGGGACAGGGACCCCCTACGAGCAGTACTTC
CASSPTGTGTPYEQYF
>-|-|TRBV12-3/TRBV12-4|TRBJ1-1
TGTGCCAGCAGTCCCCAGGGCACTGAAGCTTTCTTT
CASSPQGTEAFF
>-|-|TRBV4-1|TRBJ2-7
TGCGCCAGCAGCCAAGATCGGGTGGGGGTTTCCTACGAGCAGTACTTC
CASSQDRVGVSYEQYF
>-|-|TRBV2|TRBJ1-4
TGTGCCACCGAAGGGGGAGGCAATGAAAAACTGTTTTTT
CATEGGGNEKLFF
>-|-|TRBV6-1|TRBJ1-2
TGTGCCAGCAGTGAAGGTGAGGGGTATGGCTACACCTTC
CASSEGEGYGYTF
>-|-|TRBV7-9|TRBJ1-4
TGTGCCAGCAGCTTAGATCTCGCAGGGGAAGAAAAACTGTTTTTT
CASSLDLAGEEKLFF
>-|once|TRBV7-8|TRBJ1-3
TGTGCCAGCAGCAGAACAGGGCTCTCTGGAAACACCATATATTTT
CASSRTGLSGNTIYF
>-|-|TRBV5-1|TRBJ1-3
TGCGCCAGCCAAAAAGGGGAGGCCTCTGGAAACACCATATATTTT
CASQKGEASGNTIYF
>TRBD1|-|TRBV4-3|TRBJ2-7
TGCGCCAGCAGCGAACGACAGGGCTACGAGCAGTACTTC
CASSERQGYEQYF
>-|-|TRBV28|TRBJ1-2
TGTGCCAGCAGCCCCCCTTGGGGCTATGGCTACACCTTC
CASSPPWGYGYTF
>TRBD2|-|TRBV11-3|TRBJ2-1
TGTGCCAGCAGCTTAGGTCTAGCGGGTTACAATGAGCAGTTCTTC
CASSLGLAGYNEQFF
>-|few|TRBV19|TRBJ1-1
TGTGCCAGTAGCGGGACCCTTAACACTGAAGCTTTCTTT
CASSGTLNTEAFF
>-|-|TRBV29-1|TRBJ2-5
TGCAGCGTTGGCCCGGGAAAAGAGACCCAGTACTTC
CSVGPGKETQYF
>-|once|TRBV5-5|TRBJ2-2
TGTGCCAGCAGCCCTTCGAACACCGGGGAGCTGTTTTTT
CASSPSNTGELFF
>TRBD2|-|TRBV6-5|TRBJ2-7
TGTGCCAGCAGGCCGGGACTAGCGGGACCCTACGAGCAGTACTTC
CASRPGLAGPYEQYF
>-|-|TRBV7-7|TRBJ2-1
TGTGCCAGCAGCTTAGGGGAGAGGAATGAGCAGTTCTTC
CASSLGERNEQFF
>-|-|TRBV7-9|TRBJ2-3
TGTGCCAGCAGCTTACTCGGGGGGCAAAGAGATACGCAGTATTTT
CASSLLGGQRDTQYF
>TRBD1|once|TRBV7-2|TRBJ1-4
TGTGCCAGCAGCTTAGGGGACAGTTCTAATGAAAAACTGTTTTTT
CASSLGDSSNEKLFF
>TRBD2|few|TRBV5-1|TRBJ2-2
TGCGCCAGCAGCTTGGTTTCTAGCGGGGGACTCTCTATCTCCGGGGAGCTGTTTTTT
CASSLVSSGGLSISGELFF
>TRBD2|once|TRBV3-1/TRBV3-2|TRBJ2-5
TGTGCCAGCATGGACGGGGGGTCAAATCAAGAGACCCAGTACTTC
CASMDGGSNQETQYF
>-|-|TRBV30|TRBJ1-2
TGTGCCTGGACTTACGACAGAACTAACTATGGCTACACCTTC
CAWTYDRTNYGYTF
>-|-|TRBV28|TRBJ2-7
TGTGCCAGCAGGGTACGAGAGGGGGGCTACGAGCAGTACTTC
CASRVREGGYEQYF
>-|-|TRBV28|TRBJ2-2
TGTGCCAGCAGTCCCGGCGGCACCGGGGAGCTGTTTTTT
CASSPGGTGELFF
>-|-|TRBV30|TRBJ1-2
TGTGCCTGGAGTGGGTTCGGAGGCTACACCTTC
CAWSGFGGYTF
>-|few|TRBV7-9|TRBJ1-5
TGTGCCAGCAGCCTAAGGGGGGGGGAGCAGCCCCAGCATTTT
CASSLRGGEQPQHF
>-|-|TRBV13|TRBJ2-7
TGTGCCAGCAGCTTACGATGGGGCTACGAGCAGTACTTC
CASSLRWGYEQYF
>TRBD1|-|TRBV24-1|TRBJ2-1
TGTGCCACCAGTGACCCCGTCCCGGGACAGGGTGGGAATGAGCAGTTCTTC
CATSDPVPGQGGNEQFF
>TRBD1|-|TRBV7-9|TRBJ1-2
TGTGCCAGCAGCGACCAGGACAGGGGCGTAGGTGGCTACACCTTC
CASSDQDRGVGGYTF
>-|-|TRBV3-1/TRBV3-2|TRBJ2-6
TGTGCCAGCAGCCAAGAACGGCGCCCTGGGGCCAACGTCCTGACTTTC
CASSQERRPGANVLTF
>TRBD1|-|TRBV4-3|TRBJ1-6
TGCGCCAGCAGCCAAACAGGGGGTTCGAATTCACCCCTCCACTTT
CASSQTGGSNSPLHF
>TRBD1|-|TRBV28|TRBJ2-6
TGTGCCAGCAGTTTACAGCCTGGACAGGGGACACGGGCCAACGTCCTGACTTTC
CASSLQPGQGTRANVLTF
>TRBD1|-|TRBV30|TRBJ1-1
TGTGCCTGGGAGAGCGGGACAGGGCATAGGAACACTGAAGCTTTCTTT
CAWESGTGHRNTEAFF
>-|few|TRBV18|TRBJ2-7
TGTGCCAGCTCACCATGGCGGGACGAGGGTGCCTACGAGCAGTACTTC
CASSPWRDEGAYEQYF
>-|once|TRBV9|TRBJ1-1
TGTGCCAGCAGCGGCGGGATTAGGGACACTGAAGCTTTCTTT
CASSGGIRDTEAFF
>-|-|TRBV4-3|TRBJ1-1
TGCGCCAGCAGCCAAGATCCCGGGAACACTGAAGCTTTCTTT
CASSQDPGNTEAFF
>-|-|TRBV7-9|TRBJ2-1
TGTGCCAGCAGCCAGGAGTCGTCGACGCCCCTCTTC
CASSQESSTPLF
>TRBD1|few|TRBV19|TRBJ1-5
TGTGCCAGCGAGGGACAGGGATTCAATCAGCCCCAGCATTTT
CASEGQGFNQPQHF
>TRBD1|few|TRBV5-6|TRBJ1-5
TGTGCCAGCAGCTTACAGGGGGAGTATAATCAGCCCCAGCATTTT
CASSLQGEYNQPQHF
>-|-|TRBV2|TRBJ1-6
TGTGCCAGGAGTCCGGCGGGGGGTAATTCACCCCTCCACTTT
CARSPAGGNSPLHF
>-|-|TRBV28|TRBJ1-1
TGTGCCAGCAGCCCCGTGGGGGGTAAGGATTTCTTT
CASSPVGGKDFF
>-|-|TRBV9|TRBJ2-6
TGTGCCAGCAGCGGGGTTTTTGCTGGGGCCAACGTCCTGACTTTC
CASSGVFAGANVLTF
>-|-|TRBV7-6|TRBJ1-3
TGTGCCAGCAGCTTGGGGGGGACCATTGGAAACACCATATATTTT
CASSLGGTIGNTIYF
>-|-|TRBV27|TRBJ2-1
TGTGCCAGCAGTTTAAGGGGCAATGAGCAGTTCTTC
CASSLRGNEQFF
>-|-|TRBV30|TRBJ2-2
TGTGCCTGGATGGTTGCGGGGACACGAGACACCGGGGAGCTGTTTTTT
CAWMVAGTRDTGELFF
>-|-|TRBV6-5|TRBJ2-7
TGTGCCAGCAGCACCCGATTCGGCTCCTACGAGCAGTACTTC
CASSTRFGSYEQYF